This T cell receptor beta chain was observed in a study of blood T cells in healthy people across ages. Study-wide results and limits: Measured against age, TCR beta diversity per million T cells decreased in a roughly linear manner. Considered underestimates were the diversity estimates obtained from one million T cells.

Together with a sample-barcoded 5' primer, a J-beta primer mix was included in a second PCR lasting about 7 to 11 cycles. Every cDNA was tagged by a template-switch adaptor with 12 random nucleotides. TCRdb reprocessed the 5' RACE reads via MiXCR and lists one record per CDR3 protein. The sample yields about a million distinct CDR3 sequences, roughly half seen once. For this clonotype: Antigen specificity is unknown.

Germline V CDR1 and CDR2: SGHRS, YFSETQ. V was shortened by 4 bases and J by 7 bases, with 27 bases between the two germline ends. This CDR3 has 17 residues. V and J are TRBV5-1 and TRBJ2-7; possibly TRBD2 for D (5 bases). Sequencing was carried out using blood. The TCR originated in a woman aged 55-75 years in good health. CDR3: CASSGSSQPSSSGEQYF. The DNA of the CDR3 is TGCGCCAGCAGCGGGTCGTCCCAGCCCTCTTCCTCGGGGGAGCAGTACTTC.